The table lists the clone carrying this TCR beta chain with a few counts. Its antigen remains unknown. This specimen belongs to a study of identical twins. CDR3 length equals 13 residues. Trimming removed 1 base at V and 5 bases at J, with 9 bases between. Germline V gives CDR1 DFQATT, CDR2 SNEGSKA (reference sequence). Study-wide points: Beta out-of-frame sequences showed weaker excess sharing between twins. Potential partial confounding of zero-insertion analyses by invariant MAIT and iNKT cells was noted. Out-of-frame alpha sequences shared by twins were enriched for low generation probability.

TCRdb reprocessed the 5' RACE reads via MiXCR and lists one record per CDR3 protein. The table includes about 430,000 distinct CDR3 sequences, 15% to 20% detected once. Healthy Caucasians made up all donors. This sequence was found in a man in his forties or fifties in good health. The genes are TRBV20-1 and TRBJ2-1; D is undetermined. The sequenced sample consisted of naive T cells sorted from blood. CDR3 in amino acids: CSARGRGNNEQFF. The CDR3, as DNA: TGCAGTGCTAGAGGCCGAGGAAACAATGAGCAGTTCTTC.